Shown below are 30 T cell receptor beta chains from a single sample sequenced in a study of cytotoxic CD8 clonotypes in ibrutinib-treated CLL. The method was immunoSEQ multiplex PCR; TCRdb's version includes in-frame clones alone and lacks a portion of them. Of 57,000 or so clones in the sample, around 52% are singletons; the top ten hold around 25%. The source material was PBMCs, sampled at disease progression, from a patient treated with ibrutinib. These TCRs come from a human donor with chronic lymphocytic leukemia.

This chain uses TRBV19 with TRBJ1-1, with 7 bases aligning to TRBD1. The V gene end was trimmed by 6 bases and the J gene end by 2 bases; junction bases not matched to a gene: 9. CDR1 LNHDA and CDR2 SQIVND come from the germline V gene (reference sequence). The CDR3 totals 15 residues. The CDR3 here is CASRQGQNLNTEAFF. In DNA form, the CDR3 reads TGTGCCAGTAGGCAGGGACAGAACTTAAACACTGAAGCTTTCTTT.

This clone was counted a few times. This sequence joins TRBV18 and TRBJ2-2; the D gene could be TRBD1 or TRBD2 (5 bases each). V was clipped by 2 bases and J by 4 bases, with 11 bases between them. The V gene's germline CDR1 is KGHSH and CDR2 LQKENI. This CDR3 comprises 15 residues. The CDR3 DNA follows: TGTGCCAGCTCACCAAGGGACCCTGGCACCGGGGAGCTGTTTTTT. It encodes CASSPRDPGTGELFF.

The DNA of the CDR3 is TGTGCCTGGAGGGGGGACAGGAGGGACTCAAATTCACCCCTCCACTTT. Translating gives CAWRGDRRDSNSPLHF. The chain uses TRBV30 and TRBJ1-6; 8 bases are a match to TRBD1. V shed 3 bases and J 7 bases; nucleotides not matched to a gene: 11. The CDR3 runs 16 residues. Germline V lookup: CDR1 GTSNPN, CDR2 SVGIG (reference sequence).

In DNA form, the CDR3 reads TGCAGCGTACCCGGGACAGATGCCTACGAGCAGTACTTC. Its protein is CSVPGTDAYEQYF. The chain employs TRBV29-1 and TRBJ2-7; TRBD1 agrees at 7 bases. The germline V gene has CDR1 SQVTM and CDR2 ANQGSEA. With 6 bases clipped from V and 2 bases from J, the junction kept 7 bases outside the gene matches. CDR3 length: 13 residues.

The gene calls are TRBV7-2 and TRBJ2-1; 8 bases fit TRBD2. Per the germline V gene, CDR1 is SGHTA and CDR2 is FQGNSA. V shed 5 bases and J 6 bases; nucleotides not matched to a gene: 9. CDR3 size: 15 residues. The CDR3 reads CASSIHSGVGNEQFF. The CDR3 DNA reads TGTGCCAGCAGCATACATAGCGGGGTGGGCAATGAGCAGTTCTTC.

This clone turned up a few times. The V gene is TRBV5-1, the J gene TRBJ1-2, with D unclear. There are 15 residues in the CDR3. Germline V lookup: CDR1 SGHRS, CDR2 YFSETQ. The V end lost 4 bases, the J end lost 6 bases, and 19 bases lay between the germline ends. CDR3 residues: CASSGLENLADGYTF. The CDR3, as DNA: TGCGCCAGCAGCGGGCTTGAGAATCTAGCCGATGGCTACACCTTC.

This clone was seen a few times. V usage is TRBV5-1 and J usage is TRBJ2-2; 8 bases agree with TRBD1. The germline gives CDR1 SGHRS, CDR2 YFSETQ. This CDR3 is 14 amino acids long. Losses at the gene ends were 4 bases for V and 5 bases for J; bases not matched to a gene: 4. The CDR3 loop reads CASSQTGVTGELFF. The DNA for the CDR3 is TGCGCCAGCAGCCAGACAGGGGTAACCGGGGAGCTGTTTTTT.

The gene calls are TRBV10-1 and TRBJ2-7; maybe TRBD1 (5 bases). CDR3 length equals 15 residues. Germline lookup yields CDR1 WNHNN and CDR2 SYGVQD (reference sequence). The V end lost 6 bases, the J end lost 0 bases, and 15 bases lay between the germline ends. Written as DNA, the CDR3 is TGCGCCAGCAGGGGAACAGGTGCCCCCTCCTACGAGCAGTACTTC. This sequence encodes CASRGTGAPSYEQYF.

This clone was detected only a few times. This rearrangement joins TRBV6-1 to TRBJ2-7, with 9 bases matching TRBD2. The ends lost 1 base at V and 4 bases at J; junction bases unmatched: 8. In germline, CDR1 is MNHNS, CDR2 SASEGT. The CDR3 extends over 16 amino acids. This chain's CDR3 is CASSEGPSGVGYEQYF. The CDR3 region has the DNA TGTGCCAGCAGTGAAGGGCCTAGCGGGGTGGGGTACGAGCAGTACTTC.

This clone was observed a few times. This chain links TRBV27 with TRBJ2-4; D is unclear. CDR1 and CDR2 from the germline V gene are MNHEY and SMNVEV (reference sequence). V dropped 3 bases and J dropped 2 bases, with 5 bases sitting between them. This CDR3 has 13 residues. This CDR3 is CASSFRPKNIQYF. The CDR3 nucleotides read TGTGCCAGCAGTTTCCGGCCCAAAAACATTCAGTACTTC.

This chain links TRBV27 with TRBJ2-7; 7 positions agree with TRBD1. V lost 2 bases and J lost 3; bases outside the gene matches: 4. Germline V gene sequence: CDR1 MNHEY, CDR2 SMNVEV (reference sequence). CDR3 size: 14 residues. This CDR3 is CASSLGGQHYEQYF. CDR3 sequence (DNA): TGTGCCAGCAGTTTAGGGGGACAGCACTACGAGCAGTACTTC.

The V and J genes are TRBV4-1 and TRBJ2-7; D remains unclear. V lost 1 base, J lost 3 bases, and 10 bases lay in between. The CDR3 is made up of 14 amino acids. Germline assignment: CDR1 MGHRA and CDR2 YSYEKL. CDR3 DNA: TGCGCCAGCAGCCAAGTCCACAGTGACTACGAGCAGTACTTC. Translation: CASSQVHSDYEQYF.

This clone was seen a handful of times. This chain connects TRBV28 to TRBJ1-1; D is undetermined. The CDR3 contains 12 residues. Trimming left V 1 base short and J 6 bases short, with 6 bases between. Germline loops: CDR1 MDHEN, CDR2 SYDVKM. The CDR3 region has the DNA TGTGCCAGCAGTTTATCAGGTCCTGAAGCTTTCTTT. The encoded protein is CASSLSGPEAFF.

The chain is built from TRBV5-6 and TRBJ2-7, with a possible D match to TRBD2 (6 bases). V dropped 4 bases and J dropped 0 bases, with 14 bases sitting between them. Germline CDR1 reads SGHDT; CDR2 reads YYEEEE. The CDR3 covers 15 residues. CDR3: CASSPRDWGSYEQYF. The CDR3 bases are TGTGCCAGCAGCCCGCGGGACTGGGGCTCCTACGAGCAGTACTTC.

V and J are TRBV9 and TRBJ2-3; 8 bases are a match to TRBD2. Trimming removed 4 bases from V and 5 bases from J; junction bases left unmatched: 12. Per the germline V gene, CDR1 is SGDLS and CDR2 is YYNGEE. The CDR3 length is 16 residues. The chain's CDR3 is CASSPRLASQIDTQYF. As DNA, the CDR3 is TGTGCCAGCAGCCCCCGACTAGCGAGTCAGATAGATACGCAGTATTTT.

V and J are TRBV11-2 and TRBJ2-2, with D tentatively TRBD1 or TRBD2 (6 bases each). Germline CDR1 SGHAT, CDR2 FQNNGV. The CDR3 runs to 14 residues. V gave up 5 bases and J gave up 7 bases, with 14 bases separating them. The CDR3 region has the DNA TGTGCCAGCAGCAGGGTGGGGGGCCACGGGGAGCTGTTTTTT. Amino acids: CASSRVGGHGELFF.

The V and J genes are TRBV5-1 and TRBJ1-6, with D unclear. Trimming took 2 bases from V and 6 from J, leaving 9 bases between them. This CDR3 region has 14 residues. Germline CDR1 and CDR2: SGHRS and YFSETQ. CDR3 sequence (DNA): TGCGCCAGCAGCTTTGACACCGGTAATTCACCCCTCCACTTT. This codes for CASSFDTGNSPLHF.

Notes on this clone: The junction departs from germline at one end; a sequencing error may be responsible. The V and J genes are TRBV5-1 and TRBJ1-6, with 8 bases matching TRBD1. The CDR3 sequence is 15 residues long. Germline CDR1 is SGHRS and CDR2 is YFSETQ. The CDR3 DNA reads as TGCGCCAGCAGCTATTCCGGGACAGGAAATTCCCCCCTCCACTTT. Encoded protein: CASSYSGTGNSPLHF.

V and J are TRBV28 and TRBJ2-3; possibly TRBD2 for D (5 bases). The CDR3 spans 14 residues. The germline gives CDR1 MDHEN, CDR2 SYDVKM. Trimming stripped 3 bases from V and 3 bases from J, with 10 bases between. CDR3 residues: CASSLLGGTDTQYF. CDR3 sequence (DNA): TGTGCCAGCAGTTTGCTCGGCGGGACAGATACGCAGTATTTT.

This rearrangement joins TRBV18 to TRBJ2-7; the D gene is possibly TRBD1 (5 bases). CDR3 length: 13 residues. Germline loops: CDR1 KGHSH, CDR2 LQKENI. The V and J ends lost 4 bases and 5 bases respectively, with 12 bases between them. The CDR3 sequence: CASSLDSANEQYF. CDR3 sequence (DNA): TGTGCCAGCTCACTAGACAGTGCCAACGAGCAGTACTTC.

This clone was counted between two and nine times. CDR3 DNA: TGTGCCAGTAGTTCGGGAGCTCACACTGAAGCTTTCTTT. Translated, it gives CASSSGAHTEAFF. The chain combines TRBV19 with TRBJ1-1, with unresolved D. Trimming pared 5 bases from V and 3 bases from J, leaving 10 bases between. The CDR3 covers 13 residues. Germline V gene lookup returns CDR1 LNHDA and CDR2 SQIVND (reference sequence).

This clone was seen just once. This chain links TRBV11-1 with TRBJ2-5, with 9 positions matching TRBD2. The V gene's germline CDR1 is SGHAT and CDR2 FQDESV (reference sequence). Losses at the gene ends were 1 base for V and 2 bases for J; bases not matched to a gene: 5. The CDR3 is 16 residues long. CDR3 in DNA: TGTGCCAGCAGCTTAGGGGGGACTAGCCAACAAGAGACCCAGTACTTC. As protein: CASSLGGTSQQETQYF.

The rearrangement uses TRBV6-1 and TRBJ2-7; no firm D call. The CDR3 runs to 12 residues. V lost 4 bases to trimming and J lost 1 base, with 5 bases between them. Germline V gene lookup returns CDR1 MNHNS and CDR2 SASEGT. This chain's CDR3 is CASSAGSYEQYF. CDR3 bases: TGTGCCAGCAGTGCCGGGTCCTACGAGCAGTACTTC.

This clone showed up just a few times. The chain recombines TRBV28 with TRBJ1-1, with TRBD1 identical over 7 bases. The germline V gene encodes CDR1 MDHEN and CDR2 SYDVKM. Trimming removed 5 bases from V and 5 bases from J; junction bases left unmatched: 5. There are 13 residues in the CDR3. CDR3 DNA sequence: TGTGCCAGCAGTGAAGACAGGGAGACTGAAGCTTTCTTT. Encoded protein: CASSEDRETEAFF.

This chain uses TRBV5-1 with TRBJ1-5; 9 positions agree with TRBD1. CDR1 and CDR2 (germline): SGHRS, YFSETQ. V dropped 4 bases and J dropped 1; count of bases not matched to a gene: 6. This CDR3 has 16 amino acids. CDR3 amino acids: CASSPGTGNSNQPQHF. The DNA for the CDR3 is TGCGCCAGCAGCCCCGGGACAGGGAACAGCAATCAGCCCCAGCATTTT.

With respect to this clone: One junction end does not reproduce the germline sequence, and a read error may be involved. J is TRBJ2-5 and V is TRBV13; D is undetermined. CDR1 and CDR2 (germline): PRHDT, FYEKMQ (reference sequence). The CDR3 extends over 13 amino acids. This chain's CDR3 is CATSFWTEETQYF. As DNA, the CDR3 is TGTGCCACCAGCTTTTGGACGGAAGAGACCCAGTACTTC.

This rearrangement joins TRBV19 to TRBJ2-7; TRBD1 is a possible D gene (6 bases). This CDR3 has 14 amino acids. Trimming left V 2 bases short and J 2 bases short, with 10 bases between. Germline CDR1 LNHDA, CDR2 SQIVND (reference sequence). The CDR3 DNA reads TGTGCCAGTAGTATAACAGGGATCCCCTACGAGCAGTACTTC. It is translated as CASSITGIPYEQYF.

The chain employs TRBV7-3 and TRBJ2-1, with 15 bases fitting TRBD2. Trimming took 0 bases from V and 6 from J; bases not matched to a gene: 6. Germline lookup yields CDR1 SGHTA and CDR2 FQGTGA. The CDR3 is made up of 18 amino acids. CDR3 sequence (DNA): TGTGCCAGCAGCTTAACGGGACTAGCGGGAGGTTTTAGCAATGAGCAGTTCTTC. Encoded protein: CASSLTGLAGGFSNEQFF.

This chain links TRBV29-1 with TRBJ1-3, with a weak D call TRBD1 (6 bases). Germline V gene data show CDR1 as SQVTM and CDR2 as ANQGSEA. The CDR3 is 13 residues long. With 4 bases removed from V and 2 bases from J, the gap between germline ends came to 9 bases. The CDR3 region has the DNA TGCAGCGTTGCTCACAGGGCTGGAAACACCATATATTTT. Its translation is CSVAHRAGNTIYF.

This clone was seen once. The chain joins TRBV6-5 to TRBJ1-5; TRBD1 is a possible D gene (5 bases). The germline gives CDR1 MNHEY, CDR2 SVGAGI. The V end was cut by 2 bases, the J end by 9 bases, with 11 bases between. This CDR3 has 13 amino acids. CDR3 loop: CASSYGGGSPQHF. The CDR3 nucleotides read TGTGCCAGCAGTTACGGGGGGGGGTCGCCCCAGCATTTT.